This is a list of T cell receptor beta chains from one sample in a study of blood T cell repertoires in COVID-19. The assay was immunoSEQ multiplex PCR, and TCRdb's table has in-frame clones only and misses some. Here the sample spans approximately 390,000 clones, around 87% being singletons. The sample was peripheral blood. All receptors derive from an older woman with COVID-19, enrolled during active disease. Each CDR3 is given with its conserved first and last residue. The order of the fields is CDR3 protein, D gene, V gene, J gene. A D gene is named only where the DNA matches it firmly.

CASSTYRGRKLDTEAFF,TRBD1,TRBV28,TRBJ1-1
CASSQDTLYEQYF,-,TRBV6-5,TRBJ2-7
CASSLGGARETQYF,-,TRBV28,TRBJ2-5
CASSPALEGMNTEAFF,-,TRBV7-9,TRBJ1-1
CASSQGGYGYTF,-,TRBV14,TRBJ1-2
CASGLATSAGTLKGETQYF,-,TRBV12-5,TRBJ2-5
CSVDRGGLTEAFF,TRBD1,TRBV29-1,TRBJ1-1
CASSPGLAGGLREQFF,TRBD2,TRBV3-1/TRBV3-2,TRBJ2-1
CASSPRGSGITDTQYF,TRBD2,TRBV7-2,TRBJ2-3
CATYGGIYEQYF,-,TRBV6-5,TRBJ2-7
CASVSGTGGSYGYTF,TRBD1,TRBV2,TRBJ1-2
CATKDIYSNQPQHF,-,TRBV15,TRBJ1-5
CASSQGPGGATDTQYF,TRBD2,TRBV4-1,TRBJ2-3
CASSSFGTSGGPRHYEQYF,-,TRBV21-1,TRBJ2-7
CASSLAGDYEQYF,-,TRBV6-6,TRBJ2-7
CASSLQGFQPQHF,-,TRBV27,TRBJ1-5
CASSVGQHRPLHF,-,TRBV2,TRBJ1-6
CASSLKGALTETQYF,TRBD1,TRBV7-7,TRBJ2-5
CAISESSASISPLHF,-,TRBV10-3,TRBJ1-6
CASTLSGANVLTF,-,TRBV3-1/TRBV3-2,TRBJ2-6
CSASRGWNTEAFF,-,TRBV20-1,TRBJ1-1
CASSETSGGNIQYF,TRBD2,TRBV5-1,TRBJ2-4
CASSLIGTSGGAETQYF,TRBD2,TRBV5-1,TRBJ2-5
CATLQGGYTGELFF,TRBD1,TRBV6-5,TRBJ2-2
CASSVSTANTDTQYF,-,TRBV9,TRBJ2-3
CASSPDRVNTEAFF,TRBD1,TRBV6-5,TRBJ1-1
CASSLASAGKGGGEKLFF,-,TRBV7-9,TRBJ1-4
CASSQVAPTEAFF,-,TRBV4-1,TRBJ1-1
CASSIENRVPHTEAFF,-,TRBV19,TRBJ1-1
CASSLIGGAGDTQYF,TRBD2,TRBV7-3,TRBJ2-3